Below are 14 T cell receptor beta chains sequenced from a single sample in a study of T-cell reconstitution after alpha-beta-depleted transplantation in children. Unique molecular identifiers were incorporated into the prepared TCRbeta library. MiXCR, run by TCRdb on the PCR reads, gives a single entry per CDR3 protein. Found here are about 31,000 distinct CDR3 sequences, 5% to 7% of them singletons; the top ten hold roughly a quarter. The study's findings and limits: About two months after transplant, alpha-beta T cells reportedly came from several hundred expanded graft clones.

These receptors are not linked to any known antigen. Sequenced material: peripheral blood, taken 60 days after TCRalphabeta/CD19-depleted stem cell transplant. The receptors were gathered from a child younger than two who had a stem cell transplant for acute myeloid leukemia, so the T cells may come from the graft donor.

This clonotype was seen at least ten times. The chain joins TRBV7-2 to TRBJ2-4, with 8 bases fitting TRBD1. The CDR3 loop spans 20 amino acids. The trim removed 5 bases at V and 0 bases at J, leaving 18 bases unmatched. Germline CDR1 is SGHTA and CDR2 is FQGNSA. The CDR3 coding sequence is TGTGCCAGCAGCGTCCGGGACAGGCACTTTCCTTCGCTAGCCAAAAACATTCAGTACTTC. It yields the protein CASSVRDRHFPSLAKNIQYF.

The chain carries TRBV6-2 or TRBV6-3 and TRBJ2-3; D gene ambiguous. The length of the CDR3 is 14 residues. V was clipped by 2 bases and J by 0 bases, with 6 bases between them. Germline V gene data show CDR1 as MNHEY and CDR2 as SVGEGT. The CDR3: CASSYAASTDTQYF. The DNA of the CDR3 is TGTGCCAGCAGTTACGCCGCTAGCACAGATACGCAGTATTTT.

This clonotype has a count of ten or more. V is TRBV4-2 and J is TRBJ2-3; TRBD2 matches at 7 bases. This CDR3 comprises 15 residues. V was clipped by 8 bases and J by 2 bases; unmatched bases: 10. Looked up from germline, CDR1 is LGHNA and CDR2 is YNFKEQ. This chain's CDR3 is CASAWEGGPTDTQYF. CDR3 DNA: TGTGCCAGCGCCTGGGAGGGAGGCCCCACAGATACGCAGTATTTT.

This clonotype was seen repeatedly, ten times or more. CDR3 sequence: CASSLDGLGYGYTF. Here the CDR3 DNA reads TGTGCCAGCAGTTTGGATGGCCTGGGCTATGGCTACACCTTC. The chain has TRBV12-3 or TRBV12-4 and TRBJ1-2; D uncertain. V gave up 3 bases and J gave up 4 bases, with 12 bases separating them. This CDR3 comprises 14 residues.

This clonotype came up many times. J is TRBJ2-7 and V is TRBV28; TRBD1 matches at 7 bases. After removal of 6 bases from V and 2 bases from J, the junction contained 10 bases not matched to a gene. Per germline, CDR1 MDHEN and CDR2 SYDVKM. This CDR3 is 15 amino acids long. CDR3 DNA: TGTGCCAGCAGCCCTCAGACAGGGATCGCCTACGAGCAGTACTTC. Translated, it gives CASSPQTGIAYEQYF. The variable domain in full, completed from reference TRBV28 and TRBJ2-7, reads DVKVTQSSRYLVKRTGEKVFLECVQDMDHENMFWYRQDPGLGLRLIYFSYDVKMKEKGDIPEGYSVSREKKERFSLILESASTNQTSMYLCASSPQTGIAYEQYFGPGTRLTVT.

This clonotype was observed many times. The V call is TRBV19, the J call TRBJ2-7; 8 positions match TRBD1. The CDR3 spans 13 residues. The junction had 2 bases not matched to a gene; V was cut back by 2 bases and J by 5 bases. Germline values: CDR1 LNHDA, CDR2 SQIVND (reference sequence). CDR3 DNA: TGTGCCAGTAGTATACAGGGGGCGCACGAGCAGTACTTC. Its protein is CASSIQGAHEQYF.

This clonotype was counted at least ten times. The V and J genes are TRBV2 and TRBJ2-2; D is unclear. CDR3 size: 13 residues. The V gene's germline CDR1 is SNHLY and CDR2 FYNNEI. Trimming stripped 5 bases from V and 3 bases from J, with 7 bases between. CDR3 in amino acids: CASSPDYTGELFF. In DNA form, the CDR3 reads TGTGCCAGCAGTCCAGATTACACCGGGGAGCTGTTTTTT.

Within the sample, this clonotype is medium-sized. CDR3 protein: CASSPGQILDLAKNIQYF. DNA of the CDR3: TGTGCCAGCAGCCCGGGACAGATTTTGGACCTAGCCAAAAACATTCAGTACTTC. The chain couples TRBV7-3 to TRBJ2-4; TRBD1 agrees at 7 bases. Trimming cost V 5 bases and J 0 bases; bases outside gene matches: 13. This CDR3 is 18 amino acids long. Germline CDR1 reads SGHTA; CDR2 reads FQGTGA.

This clonotype was detected many times. Here the CDR3 reads CSVEGENRGRDEAFF. The CDR3, as DNA: TGCAGCGTTGAAGGAGAGAACAGGGGGCGTGATGAAGCTTTCTTT. The genes are TRBV29-1 and TRBJ1-1; 9 bases line up with TRBD1. With 1 base clipped from V and 7 bases from J, the junction kept 10 bases outside the gene matches. The CDR3 has 15 amino acids. Germline V CDR1 and CDR2: SQVTM, ANQGSEA.

This clonotype showed up many times. The V call is TRBV7-6, the J call TRBJ2-3; tentative D call: TRBD2 (5 bases). Germline assignment: CDR1 SGHVS and CDR2 FNYEAQ. The V end lost 2 bases, the J end lost 8 bases, and 14 bases lay between the germline ends. This CDR3 spans 14 amino acids. CDR3 region: CASSLKADGVTQYF. CDR3 DNA sequence: TGTGCCAGCAGCTTAAAAGCGGATGGGGTTACGCAGTATTTT.

This chain links TRBV5-6 with TRBJ2-3; D is undetermined. The CDR3 length is 11 residues. Trimming removed 6 bases at V and 8 bases at J, with 10 bases between. Germline-derived CDR1 and CDR2 are SGHDT and YYEEEE. This CDR3 is CASIQAGTQYF. The CDR3 DNA follows: TGTGCCAGCATCCAGGCCGGTACGCAGTATTTT.

This clonotype has ten or more counts. The genes are TRBV11-2 and TRBJ2-5, with D possibly matching TRBD2 (5 bases). The CDR3 spans 15 residues. Germline V gene sequence: CDR1 SGHAT, CDR2 FQNNGV. Trimming shortened V by 5 bases and J by 3 bases, and 16 bases separated the two germline ends. The CDR3 region is CASSPVSGLEETQYF. CDR3 nucleotide sequence: TGTGCCAGCAGCCCCGTCTCGGGGTTGGAAGAGACCCAGTACTTC.

In its sample, this clonotype was seen many times. This rearrangement joins TRBV7-8 to TRBJ2-7, with D possibly being TRBD2 (5 bases). The V end was cut by 0 bases, the J end by 2 bases, with 8 bases between. Germline CDR1 SGHVS, CDR2 FQNEAQ. CDR3 size: 14 residues. The CDR3 region has the DNA TGTGCCAGCAGCTTAGCGCCCGGGACCTACGAGCAGTACTTC. Residues: CASSLAPGTYEQYF.

This clonotype was counted ten times or more. This rearrangement joins TRBV5-1 to TRBJ1-5; unclear D gene. The V gene lost 0 bases and the J gene lost 4 bases, with 8 bases spanning the gap. Germline assignment: CDR1 SGHRS and CDR2 YFSETQ. This CDR3 has 14 amino acids. CDR3 protein: CASSLEGGNQPQHF. The CDR3 region has the DNA TGCGCCAGCAGCTTGGAGGGCGGGAATCAGCCCCAGCATTTT.